Listed here are 4 T cell receptor beta chains from one sample, sequenced in a study of CD8+CD57+ T cells in acquired aplastic anemia. CDR3 and TCR beta VDJ profiling relied on a genomic DNA template. TCRdb reanalysed the reads using MiXCR and keeps one entry per CDR3 protein. The sample consists of 400,000 to 450,000 distinct CDR3 sequences, approximately 70% of them appearing once. Sample: sorted CD4+, CD8+, or CD8+CD57+ T cells (not recorded which) from PBMCs. The receptors were gathered from a human donor in good health, serving as a control.

This clonotype was observed at least ten times. The chain carries TRBV6-6 and TRBJ2-5; 12 positions match TRBD2. J was trimmed by 2 bases and V by 5 bases; bases with no gene match: 3. The CDR3 sequence is 15 residues long. Per the germline V gene, CDR1 is MNHNY and CDR2 is SVGAGI (reference sequence). The CDR3: CASSALAGGQETQYF. The CDR3 nucleotides read TGTGCCAGCAGTGCACTAGCGGGGGGACAAGAGACCCAGTACTTC.

This clonotype has only a few counts. This chain links TRBV7-2 with TRBJ2-7; perhaps TRBD1 as D (5 bases). Germline V gives CDR1 SGHTA, CDR2 FQGNSA. V lost 5 bases to trimming and J lost 1 base, with 12 bases between them. The CDR3 loop spans 14 amino acids. This CDR3 is CASSPWGVSYEQYF. CDR3 in DNA: TGTGCCAGCAGCCCCTGGGGCGTTTCCTACGAGCAGTACTTC.

This clonotype appeared many times. The chain carries TRBV12-3 or TRBV12-4 and TRBJ1-4, with TRBD1 as a possible D gene (5 bases). V shed 10 bases and J shed 8 bases, with 20 bases lying between them. This CDR3 is 14 amino acids long. The CDR3 sequence is CAITLGEPREKLFF. CDR3 nucleotide sequence: TGTGCCATCACGCTGGGGGAACCTAGGGAAAAACTGTTTTTT.

As regards this clonotype: Sequence at one end of the junction differs from germline and may be a read error. The V gene is TRBV9, the J gene TRBJ1-5; D is unresolved. Looked up from germline, CDR1 is SGDLS and CDR2 is YYNGEE. The CDR3 covers 14 residues. The CDR3 nucleotides are TGTGCCAGCAGCGTAGAGGGTGACTATGGCTACACCTATTTT. Translating it yields CASSVEGDYGYTYF.